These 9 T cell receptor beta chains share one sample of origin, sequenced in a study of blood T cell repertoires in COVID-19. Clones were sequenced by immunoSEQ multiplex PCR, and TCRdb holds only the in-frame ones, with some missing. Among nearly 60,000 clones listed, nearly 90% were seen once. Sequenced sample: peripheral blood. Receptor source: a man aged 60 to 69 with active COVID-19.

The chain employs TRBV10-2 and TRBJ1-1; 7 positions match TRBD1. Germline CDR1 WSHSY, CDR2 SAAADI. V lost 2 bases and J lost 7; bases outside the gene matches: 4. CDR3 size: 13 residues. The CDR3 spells CASSEIQGVEAFF. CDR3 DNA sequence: TGCGCCAGCAGTGAGATTCAGGGGGTTGAAGCTTTCTTT.

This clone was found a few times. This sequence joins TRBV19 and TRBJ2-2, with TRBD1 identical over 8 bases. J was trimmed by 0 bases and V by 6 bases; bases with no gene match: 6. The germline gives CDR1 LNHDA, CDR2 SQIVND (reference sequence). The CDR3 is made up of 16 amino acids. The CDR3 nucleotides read TGTGCCAGTAGAACTCCGGGACAGGCGAACACCGGGGAGCTGTTTTTT. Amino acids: CASRTPGQANTGELFF.

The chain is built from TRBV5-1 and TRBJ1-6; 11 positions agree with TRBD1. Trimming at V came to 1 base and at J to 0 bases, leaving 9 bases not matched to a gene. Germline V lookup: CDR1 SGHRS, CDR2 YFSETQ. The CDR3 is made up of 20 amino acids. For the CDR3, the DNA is TGCGCCAGCAGCTTGAGACAATGGGACAGGGGGAGCTCCTATAATTCACCCCTCCACTTT. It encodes CASSLRQWDRGSSYNSPLHF.

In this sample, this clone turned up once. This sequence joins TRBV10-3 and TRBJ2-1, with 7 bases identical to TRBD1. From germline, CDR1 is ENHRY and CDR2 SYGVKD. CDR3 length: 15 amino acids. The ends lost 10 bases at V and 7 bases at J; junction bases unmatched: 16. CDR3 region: CATGARTGIVNEQFF. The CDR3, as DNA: TGTGCCACCGGGGCCCGGACAGGTATCGTGAATGAGCAGTTCTTC.

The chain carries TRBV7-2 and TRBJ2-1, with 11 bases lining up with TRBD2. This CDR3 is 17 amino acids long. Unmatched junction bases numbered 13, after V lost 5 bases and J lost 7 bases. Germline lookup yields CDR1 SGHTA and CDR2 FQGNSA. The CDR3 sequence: CASSLIGPSGRKNEQFF. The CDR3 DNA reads TGTGCCAGCAGCCTAATTGGCCCTAGCGGGAGGAAGAATGAGCAGTTCTTC.

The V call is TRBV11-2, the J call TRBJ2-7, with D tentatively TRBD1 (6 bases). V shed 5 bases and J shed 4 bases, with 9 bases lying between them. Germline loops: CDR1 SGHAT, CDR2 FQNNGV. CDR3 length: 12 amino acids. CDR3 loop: CASSPQGYEQYF. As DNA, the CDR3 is TGTGCCAGCAGCCCACAGGGTTACGAGCAGTACTTC.

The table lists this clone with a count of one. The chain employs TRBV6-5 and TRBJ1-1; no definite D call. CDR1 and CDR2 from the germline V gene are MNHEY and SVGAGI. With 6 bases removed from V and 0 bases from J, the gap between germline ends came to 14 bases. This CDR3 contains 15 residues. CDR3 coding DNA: TGTGCCAGCAGGGGATTTGGACTTATGAACACTGAAGCTTTCTTT. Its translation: CASRGFGLMNTEAFF.

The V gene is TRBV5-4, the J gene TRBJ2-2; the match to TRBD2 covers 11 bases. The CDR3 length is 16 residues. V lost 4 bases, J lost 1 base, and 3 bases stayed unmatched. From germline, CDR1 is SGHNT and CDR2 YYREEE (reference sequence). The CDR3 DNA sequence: TGTGCCAGCAGCCCCCTAGCGGGGGGGAACACCGGGGAGCTGTTTTTT. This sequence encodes CASSPLAGGNTGELFF.

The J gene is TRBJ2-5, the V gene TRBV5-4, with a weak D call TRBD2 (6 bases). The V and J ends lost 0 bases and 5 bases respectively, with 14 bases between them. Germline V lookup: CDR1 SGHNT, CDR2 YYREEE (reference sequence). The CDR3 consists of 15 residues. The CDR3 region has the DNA TGTGCCAGCAGCTTGGCGGGGGTGGGTGAGGAGACCCAGTACTTC. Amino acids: CASSLAGVGEETQYF. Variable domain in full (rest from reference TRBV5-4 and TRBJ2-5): ETGVTQSPTHLIKTRGQQVTLRCSSQSGHNTVSWYQQALGQGPQFIFQYYREEENGRGNFPPRFSGLQFPNYSSELNVNALELDDSALYLCASSLAGVGEETQYFGPGTRLLVL.